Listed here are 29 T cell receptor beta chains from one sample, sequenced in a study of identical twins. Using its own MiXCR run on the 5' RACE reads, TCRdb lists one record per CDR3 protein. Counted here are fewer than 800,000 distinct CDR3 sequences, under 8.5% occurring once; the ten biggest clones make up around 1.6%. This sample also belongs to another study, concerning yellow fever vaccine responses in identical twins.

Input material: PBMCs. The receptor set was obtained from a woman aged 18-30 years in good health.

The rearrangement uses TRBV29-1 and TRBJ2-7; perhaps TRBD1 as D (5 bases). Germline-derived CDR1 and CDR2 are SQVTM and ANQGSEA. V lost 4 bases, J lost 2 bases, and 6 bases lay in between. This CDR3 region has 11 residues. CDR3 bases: TGCAGCGTTGGGGGCGCCTACGAGCAGTACTTC. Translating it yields CSVGGAYEQYF.

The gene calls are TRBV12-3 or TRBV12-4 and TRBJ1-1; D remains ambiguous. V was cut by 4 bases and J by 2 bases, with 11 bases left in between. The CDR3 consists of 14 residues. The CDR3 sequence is CASSSQPVNTEAFF. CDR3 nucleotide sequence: TGTGCCAGCAGTTCCCAGCCGGTTAACACTGAAGCTTTCTTT.

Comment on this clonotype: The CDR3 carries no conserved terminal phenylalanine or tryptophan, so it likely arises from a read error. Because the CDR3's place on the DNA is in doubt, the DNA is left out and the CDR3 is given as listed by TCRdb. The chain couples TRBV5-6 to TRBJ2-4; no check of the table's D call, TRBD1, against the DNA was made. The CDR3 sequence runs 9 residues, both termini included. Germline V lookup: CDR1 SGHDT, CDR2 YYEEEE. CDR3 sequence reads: CASSEEGGT.

The CDR3 bases are TGTGCCAGCTCACCATCCCGAGGGGTGAGATACAATGAGCAGTTCTTC. Translating it yields CASSPSRGVRYNEQFF. The chain uses TRBV18 and TRBJ2-1, with D perhaps being TRBD1 or TRBD2 (5 bases each). Trimming shortened V by 2 bases and J by 4 bases, and 15 bases separated the two germline ends. The length of the CDR3 is 16 residues. The germline V gene has CDR1 KGHSH and CDR2 LQKENI.

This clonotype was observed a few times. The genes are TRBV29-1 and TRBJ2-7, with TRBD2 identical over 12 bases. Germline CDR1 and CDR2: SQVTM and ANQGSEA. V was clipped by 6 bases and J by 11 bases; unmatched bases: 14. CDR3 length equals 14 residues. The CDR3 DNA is TGCAGCGTCAGCAGACTAGCGGGAGATGGGGAGGAGTACTTC. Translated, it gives CSVSRLAGDGEEYF.

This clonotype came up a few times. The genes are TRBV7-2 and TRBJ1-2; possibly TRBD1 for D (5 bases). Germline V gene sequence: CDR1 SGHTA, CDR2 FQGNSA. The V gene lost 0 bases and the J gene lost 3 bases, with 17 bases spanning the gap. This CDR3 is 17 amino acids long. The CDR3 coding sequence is TGTGCCAGCAGCTTAGCTCCAGGGATCACTCCCGACTATGGCTACACCTTC. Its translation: CASSLAPGITPDYGYTF.

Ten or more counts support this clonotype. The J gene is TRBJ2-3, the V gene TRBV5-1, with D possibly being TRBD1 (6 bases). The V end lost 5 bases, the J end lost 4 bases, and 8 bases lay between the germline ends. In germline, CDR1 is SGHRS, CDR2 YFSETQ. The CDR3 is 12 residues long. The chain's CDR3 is CASRTGSDTQYF. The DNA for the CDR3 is TGCGCCAGCAGGACAGGTTCAGATACGCAGTATTTT.

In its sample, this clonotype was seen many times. CDR3 nucleotides: TGCGCCAGCAGCCACCCAGCGGGAGTGGGCACAGATACGCAGTATTTT. It specifies CASSHPAGVGTDTQYF. This rearrangement joins TRBV4-1 to TRBJ2-3; 8 bases are shared with TRBD2. Germline V gene sequence: CDR1 MGHRA, CDR2 YSYEKL. With V trimmed by 3 bases and J by 1 base, 6 bases remained unmatched. The CDR3 covers 16 residues.

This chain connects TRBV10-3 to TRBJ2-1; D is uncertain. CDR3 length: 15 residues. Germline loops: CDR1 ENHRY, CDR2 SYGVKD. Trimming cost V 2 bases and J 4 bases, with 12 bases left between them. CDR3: CAISERNVQYNEQFF. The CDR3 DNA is TGTGCCATCAGTGAGCGGAATGTTCAGTACAATGAGCAGTTCTTC.

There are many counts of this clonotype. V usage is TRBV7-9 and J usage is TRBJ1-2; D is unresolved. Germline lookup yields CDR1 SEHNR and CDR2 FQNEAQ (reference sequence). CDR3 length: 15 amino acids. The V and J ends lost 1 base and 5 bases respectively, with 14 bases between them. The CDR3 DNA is TGTGCCAGCAGCTTAGTTGGAGGGCGCGGGTATGGCTACACCTTC. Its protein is CASSLVGGRGYGYTF.

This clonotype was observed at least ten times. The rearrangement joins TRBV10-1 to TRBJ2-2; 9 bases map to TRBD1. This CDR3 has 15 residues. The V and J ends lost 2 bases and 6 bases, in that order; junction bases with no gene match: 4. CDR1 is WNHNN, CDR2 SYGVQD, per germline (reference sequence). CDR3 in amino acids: CASSENRGRSGELFF. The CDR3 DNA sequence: TGCGCCAGCAGTGAGAACAGGGGGCGGTCCGGGGAGCTGTTTTTT.

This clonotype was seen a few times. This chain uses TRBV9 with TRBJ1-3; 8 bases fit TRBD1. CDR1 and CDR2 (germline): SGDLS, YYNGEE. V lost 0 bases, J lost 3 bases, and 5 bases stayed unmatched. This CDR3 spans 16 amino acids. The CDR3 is CASSVEGTGVGNTIYF. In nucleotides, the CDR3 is TGTGCCAGCAGCGTAGAAGGGACAGGTGTTGGAAACACCATATATTTT.

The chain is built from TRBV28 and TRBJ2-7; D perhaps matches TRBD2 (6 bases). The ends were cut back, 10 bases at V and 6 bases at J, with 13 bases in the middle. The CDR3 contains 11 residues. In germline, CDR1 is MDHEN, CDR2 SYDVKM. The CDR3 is CATTGSSEQYF. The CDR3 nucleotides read TGTGCCACCACCGGGAGCTCCGAGCAGTACTTC.

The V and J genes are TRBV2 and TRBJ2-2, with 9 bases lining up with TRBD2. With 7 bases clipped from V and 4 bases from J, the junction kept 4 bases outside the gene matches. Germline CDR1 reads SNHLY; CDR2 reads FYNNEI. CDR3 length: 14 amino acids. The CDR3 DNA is TGTGCCAGCAAGCTAGCGGGGATCACCGGGGAGCTGTTTTTT. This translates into CASKLAGITGELFF.

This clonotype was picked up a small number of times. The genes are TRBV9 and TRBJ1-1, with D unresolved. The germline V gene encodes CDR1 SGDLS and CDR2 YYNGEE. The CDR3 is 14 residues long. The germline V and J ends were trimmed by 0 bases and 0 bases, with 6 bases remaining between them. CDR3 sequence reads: CASSVGVMNTEAFF. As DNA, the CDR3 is TGTGCCAGCAGCGTAGGGGTGATGAACACTGAAGCTTTCTTT.

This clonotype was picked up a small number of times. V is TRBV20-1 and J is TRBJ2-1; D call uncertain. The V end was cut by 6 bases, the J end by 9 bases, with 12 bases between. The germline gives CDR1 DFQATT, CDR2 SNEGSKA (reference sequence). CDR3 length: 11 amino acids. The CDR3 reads CSASGWGEQFF. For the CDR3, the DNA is TGCAGTGCGAGTGGGTGGGGTGAGCAGTTCTTC.

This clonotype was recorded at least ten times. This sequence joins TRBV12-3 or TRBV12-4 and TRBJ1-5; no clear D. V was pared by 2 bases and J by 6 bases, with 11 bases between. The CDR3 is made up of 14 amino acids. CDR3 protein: CASSLLAETQPQHF. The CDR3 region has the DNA TGTGCCAGCAGTTTATTGGCAGAGACTCAGCCCCAGCATTTT.

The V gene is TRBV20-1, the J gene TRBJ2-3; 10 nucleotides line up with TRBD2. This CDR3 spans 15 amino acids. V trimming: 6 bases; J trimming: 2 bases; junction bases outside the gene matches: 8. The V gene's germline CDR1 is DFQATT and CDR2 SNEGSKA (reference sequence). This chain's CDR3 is CSAKTSGPLTDTQYF. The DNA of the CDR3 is TGCAGTGCCAAGACTAGCGGGCCCCTCACAGATACGCAGTATTTT.

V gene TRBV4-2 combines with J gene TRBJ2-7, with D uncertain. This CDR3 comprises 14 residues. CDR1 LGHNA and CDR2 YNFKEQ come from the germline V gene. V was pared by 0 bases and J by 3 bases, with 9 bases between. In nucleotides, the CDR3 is TGTGCCAGCAGCCAAGATGAGTCTGGCTACGAGCAGTACTTC. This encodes CASSQDESGYEQYF.

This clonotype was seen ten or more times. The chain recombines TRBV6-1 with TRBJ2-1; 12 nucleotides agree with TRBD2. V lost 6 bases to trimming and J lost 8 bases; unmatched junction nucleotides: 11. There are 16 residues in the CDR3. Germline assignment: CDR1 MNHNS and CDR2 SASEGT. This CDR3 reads CASRPYLAGGPHEQFF. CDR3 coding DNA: TGTGCCAGCAGACCCTACCTAGCGGGAGGGCCCCATGAGCAGTTCTTC.

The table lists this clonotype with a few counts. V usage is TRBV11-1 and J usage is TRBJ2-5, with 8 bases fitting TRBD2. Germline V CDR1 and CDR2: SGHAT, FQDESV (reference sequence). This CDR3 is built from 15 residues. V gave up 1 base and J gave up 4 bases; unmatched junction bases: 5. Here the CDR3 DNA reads TGTGCCAGCAGCTTAGGGTCTACTAGCGGAGAGACCCAGTACTTC. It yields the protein CASSLGSTSGETQYF.

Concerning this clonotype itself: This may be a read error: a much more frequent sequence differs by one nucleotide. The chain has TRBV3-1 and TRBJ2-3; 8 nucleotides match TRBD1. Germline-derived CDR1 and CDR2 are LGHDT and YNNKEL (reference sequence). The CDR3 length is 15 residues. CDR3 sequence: CASSQRQGNTGTQYF. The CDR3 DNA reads TGTGCCAGCAGCCAACGACAGGGGAACACAGGTACGCAGTATTTT.

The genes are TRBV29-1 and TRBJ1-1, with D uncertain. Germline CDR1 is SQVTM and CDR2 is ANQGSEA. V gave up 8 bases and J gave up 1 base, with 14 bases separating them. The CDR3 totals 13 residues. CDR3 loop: CSPSYGTNTEAFF. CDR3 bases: TGCAGCCCCAGTTATGGAACGAACACTGAAGCTTTCTTT.

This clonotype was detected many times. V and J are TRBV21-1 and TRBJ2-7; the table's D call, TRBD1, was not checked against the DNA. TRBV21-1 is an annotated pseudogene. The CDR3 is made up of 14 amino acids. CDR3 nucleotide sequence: TGTGCCAGCAGCAAAGGGGTCGCCCCAAACGAGCAGTACGTC. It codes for CASSKGVAPNEQYV.

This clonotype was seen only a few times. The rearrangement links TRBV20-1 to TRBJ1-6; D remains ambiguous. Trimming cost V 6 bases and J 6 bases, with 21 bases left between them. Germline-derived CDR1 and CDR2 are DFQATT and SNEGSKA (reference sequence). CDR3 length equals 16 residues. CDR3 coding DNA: TGCAGTGCCGACTCCCGGGCCAGAGAACGTAATTCACCCCTCCACTTT. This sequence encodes CSADSRARERNSPLHF.

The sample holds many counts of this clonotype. The CDR3 spells CASSSGQSSYNEQFF. In nucleotides, the CDR3 is TGCGCCAGCAGCTCGGGACAGAGCTCCTACAATGAGCAGTTCTTC. This chain connects TRBV5-1 to TRBJ2-1, with 7 bases fitting TRBD1. The CDR3 loop spans 15 amino acids. The germline V gene has CDR1 SGHRS and CDR2 YFSETQ. Trimming removed 3 bases from V and 0 bases from J; junction bases left unmatched: 3.

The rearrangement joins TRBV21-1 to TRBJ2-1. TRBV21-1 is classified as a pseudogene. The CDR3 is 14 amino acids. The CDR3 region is CASNNWGTYNEQFF. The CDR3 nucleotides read TGTGCCAGCAACAATTGGGGCACCTACAATGAGCAGTTCTTC.

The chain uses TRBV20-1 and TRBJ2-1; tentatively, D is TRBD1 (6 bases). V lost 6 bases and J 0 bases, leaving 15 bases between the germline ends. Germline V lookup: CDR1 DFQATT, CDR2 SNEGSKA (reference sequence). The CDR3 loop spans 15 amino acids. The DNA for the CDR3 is TGCAGTGCGTATACAGGGCCAAGCTCCTACAATGAGCAGTTCTTC. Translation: CSAYTGPSSYNEQFF.

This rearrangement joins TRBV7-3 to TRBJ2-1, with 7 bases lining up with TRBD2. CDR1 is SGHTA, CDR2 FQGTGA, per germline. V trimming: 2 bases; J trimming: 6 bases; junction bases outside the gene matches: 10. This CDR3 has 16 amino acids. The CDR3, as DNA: TGTGCCAGCAGCTTAGGCGGAGCGGGACTCAGCAATGAGCAGTTCTTC. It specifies CASSLGGAGLSNEQFF.